This entry is about one TCR beta chain. Its antigen specificity is not known. One base away there is no much larger clone; base qualities are not given. Patients with autoimmune disease history or receiving systemic immunosuppression were excluded from the trial. Peripheral blood for TCR sequencing was drawn from every dose cohort at baseline, at cycle 4 day 1 and at cycle 7 day 1. Samples came from an open-label, multicenter, first-in-human phase I dose-escalation trial of ivuxolimab. Adults with locally advanced or metastatic melanoma, renal cell carcinoma, hepatocellular carcinoma or head and neck squamous cell carcinoma were enrolled in the trial. Before TCR sequencing, CD4+ T cells and CD8+ T cells from peripheral blood were sorted into separate populations. This sample stems from a study of OX40 agonist ivuxolimab in advanced cancers. For context, the study as a whole: The costimulatory receptor OX40 (CD134) was targeted by ivuxolimab, a fully human IgG2 agonistic monoclonal antibody. Partial responses were achieved by three dose-escalation patients, of whom one had hepatocellular carcinoma and two had cutaneous melanoma. A male proportion of roughly 80% and a mean age of around 60 years, ranging from about 23 to 90, were recorded for the dose-escalation cohort. Prior anti-PD-1, anti-PD-L1 or anti-CTLA-4 therapy was permitted, and approximately 40% of dose-escalation patients had received checkpoint inhibitors. The paper describes the monotherapy dose-escalation part (N of about 52 patients) of the phase I trial of ivuxolimab. Peripheral TCRbeta sequencing aimed to test whether ivuxolimab altered TCR sequence diversity and caused clonal T-cell expansion. Of the 52 patients in dose escalation, about 20 had hepatocellular carcinoma, roughly 15 had melanoma, 9 had renal cell carcinoma and 9 had head and neck cancer. Intravenous ivuxolimab was administered to patients every 2 weeks at six dose levels: 0.01, 0.1, 0.3, 1.5, 3 and 10 mg/kg.

V loses 4 bases, J loses 6 bases, and the germline ends lie 16 bases apart. The CDR3 runs 14 residues from the cysteine to the phenylalanine. Only the CDR3 portion is preserved as DNA: 42 bases, with reading frame beginning at the first base. Taken from the germline V gene, the CDR1 and CDR2 loops are MNHEY and SVGAGI. Genomic DNA was isolated from the sorted cells so that the TCRbeta CDR3 region could be sequenced. The immunoSEQ Assay was used for sequencing of TCRbeta CDR3 regions. The table was pulled from immuneACCESS by TCRdb, which kept in-frame rearrangements only. Such tables lose some clones; where checked, under half of the loss comes from unresolved V genes, and the rest has no known cause. Within this sample are tens of thousands of clones, with roughly 90% of them counted one time only. Of the sample, roughly 3.6% is held by the ten largest clones. Findings and caveats that apply to the study as a whole: At doses from 0.1 to 3.0 mg/kg, clonal expansion was seen in both CD4+ and CD8+ blood T cells between baseline and week 6. In partial responders in the 0.1-3.0 mg/kg groups, normalized peripheral clonal expansion was found to be among the lowest, especially among CD8+ T cells. The antigen specificity of the clonally expanded peripheral T cells was not determined. After ivuxolimab, expanded clones were on average more numerous among CD8+ T cells than among CD4+ T cells. Low levels of normalized T-cell clonal expansion were also seen in some nonresponding patients.

The receptor chain draws on TRBV6-5 and TRBJ2-7; the D match is possibly TRBD1 or TRBD2, with 6 bases aligned in each. The receptor was isolated from an adult with an advanced solid tumor such as melanoma, head and neck, liver or kidney cancer. The source was CD4+ or CD8+ T cells sorted from blood, collected in a trial of the OX40 agonist ivuxolimab. The bases are TGTGCCAGCAGTTGGACAGCTTTGGGGGGCGAGCAGTACTTC. This gives the protein CASSWTALGGEQYF.